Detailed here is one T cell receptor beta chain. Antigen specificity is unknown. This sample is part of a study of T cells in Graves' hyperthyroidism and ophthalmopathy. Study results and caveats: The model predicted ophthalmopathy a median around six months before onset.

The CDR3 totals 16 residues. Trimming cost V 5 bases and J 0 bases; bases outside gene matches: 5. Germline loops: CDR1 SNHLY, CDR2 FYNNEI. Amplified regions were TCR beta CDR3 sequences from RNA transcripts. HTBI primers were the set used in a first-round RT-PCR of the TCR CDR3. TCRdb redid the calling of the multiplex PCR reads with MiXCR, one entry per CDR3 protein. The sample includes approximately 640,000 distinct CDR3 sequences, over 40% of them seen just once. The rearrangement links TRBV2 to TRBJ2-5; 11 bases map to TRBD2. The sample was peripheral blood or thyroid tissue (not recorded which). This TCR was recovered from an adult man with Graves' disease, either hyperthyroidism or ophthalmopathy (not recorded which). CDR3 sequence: CASSLRLAGYQETQYF. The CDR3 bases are TGTGCCAGCAGTTTGAGACTAGCGGGGTACCAAGAGACCCAGTACTTC. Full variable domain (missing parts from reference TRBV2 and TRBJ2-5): EPEVTQTPSHQVTQMGQEVILRCVPISNHLYFYWYRQILGQKVEFLVSFYNNEISEKSEIFDDQFSVERPDGSNFTLKIRSTKLEDSAMYFCASSLRLAGYQETQYFGPGTRLLVL.